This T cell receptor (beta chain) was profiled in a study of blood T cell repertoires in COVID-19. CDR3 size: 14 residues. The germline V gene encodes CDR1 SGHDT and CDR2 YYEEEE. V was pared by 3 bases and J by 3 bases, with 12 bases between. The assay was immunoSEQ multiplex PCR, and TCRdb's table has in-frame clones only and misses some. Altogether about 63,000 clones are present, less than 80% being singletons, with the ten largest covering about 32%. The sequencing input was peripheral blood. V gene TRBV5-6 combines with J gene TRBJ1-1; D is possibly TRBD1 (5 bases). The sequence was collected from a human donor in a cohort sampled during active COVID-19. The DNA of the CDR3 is TGTGCCAGCAGCTCGCGTGGGACTCACACTGAAGCTTTCTTT. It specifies CASSSRGTHTEAFF.